Listed below are T cell receptor beta chains from one sample, sequenced in a study of T-cell reconstitution after alpha-beta-depleted transplantation in children. In TCRdb, the PCR reads were re-called with MiXCR into one record per CDR3 protein. The sample lists about 980,000 distinct CDR3 sequences, less than 30% occurring once. The source material was PBMCs, mostly from graft donor cells, sampled 360 days after TCRalphabeta/CD19-depleted stem cell transplant. These receptors came from a boy less than two years old who had a stem cell transplant for SCID, so the T cells may come from the graft donor. Both conserved end residues are part of each CDR3. The D gene is left open where the match is weak. Part of the rows lack a size; the others show once, few, many or a class for expanded clones.

clone_size	d_call	v_call	j_call	cdr3_nt	cdr3_aa
.	.	TRBV4-1	TRBJ2-1	TGCGCCAGCAGCCAAGTGCCCTTGACAGGAGTCAATGAGCAGTTCTTC	CASSQVPLTGVNEQFF
.	.	TRBV6-5	TRBJ2-2	TGTGCCAGCAGTTACTCAAGGTCCCCCACCGGGGAGCTGTTTTTT	CASSYSRSPTGELFF
.	.	TRBV13	TRBJ1-1	TGTGCCAGCAGCTTATTCGGGGCGATGAACACTGAAGCTTTCTTT	CASSLFGAMNTEAFF
.	.	TRBV10-3	TRBJ2-3	TGTGCCATCAGTGAGCCGAACACAGATACGCAGTATTTT	CAISEPNTDTQYF
few	.	TRBV7-9	TRBJ1-5	TGTGCCAGCAGCTTAGGAGGGCCCCAGCATTTT	CASSLGGPQHF
many	TRBD1	TRBV5-1	TRBJ2-1	TGCGCCAGCAGTGCAGGGGGCCATAATGAGCAGTTCTTC	CASSAGGHNEQFF
few	TRBD2	TRBV4-2	TRBJ2-5	TGTGCCAGCAGCCAACTGACTAGCGGGGAAGAGACCCAGTACTTC	CASSQLTSGEETQYF
.	.	TRBV11-2	TRBJ1-3	TGTGCCAGCAGCTTAGCCCCAGTTTCCTCTGGAAACACCATATATTTT	CASSLAPVSSGNTIYF
few	.	TRBV9	TRBJ1-1	TGTGCCAGCAGCGTAGCCGGCAAGAACACTGAAGCTTTCTTT	CASSVAGKNTEAFF
few	.	TRBV6-1	TRBJ2-2	TGTGCCAGCAGTCCATCAGGGCAGGACACCGGGGAGCTGTTTTTT	CASSPSGQDTGELFF
many	.	TRBV12-3/TRBV12-4	TRBJ2-2	TGTGCCAGCAGTCCACGACTAGCGAACACCGGGGAGCTGTTTTTT	CASSPRLANTGELFF
few	.	TRBV12-3/TRBV12-4	TRBJ2-7	TGTGCCAGCAGTACCAGGGTATCAGCCTACGAGCAGTACTTC	CASSTRVSAYEQYF
many	.	TRBV21-1	TRBJ1-5	TGTGCCAGCAGCCCGACGGAGAATCAGCCCCAGCATTTT	CASSPTENQPQHF
few	.	TRBV7-6	TRBJ2-1	TGTGCCAGCAGCCTCGTCAGTAGCTACTACAATGAGCAGTTCTTC	CASSLVSSYYNEQFF
few	.	TRBV15	TRBJ2-3	TGTGCCACCAGCAGAGTTGGAAGCACAGATACGCAGTATTTT	CATSRVGSTDTQYF